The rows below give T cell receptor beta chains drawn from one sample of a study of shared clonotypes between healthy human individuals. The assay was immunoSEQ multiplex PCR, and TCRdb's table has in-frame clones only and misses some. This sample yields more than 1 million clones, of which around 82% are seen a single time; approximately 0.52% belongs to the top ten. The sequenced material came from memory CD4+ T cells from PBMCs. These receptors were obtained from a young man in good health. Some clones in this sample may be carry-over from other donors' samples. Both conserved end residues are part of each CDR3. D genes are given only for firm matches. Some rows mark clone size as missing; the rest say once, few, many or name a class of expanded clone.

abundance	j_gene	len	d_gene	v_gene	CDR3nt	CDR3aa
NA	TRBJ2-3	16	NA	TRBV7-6	TGTGCCAGCAGCTTCGGGGTTGGGACTAGCACAGATACGCAGTATTTT	CASSFGVGTSTDTQYF
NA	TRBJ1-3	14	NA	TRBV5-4	TGTGCCAGCAGCTTGGCCGGGTTCGGAAACACCATATATTTT	CASSLAGFGNTIYF
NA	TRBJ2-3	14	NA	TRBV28	TGTGCCAGCATGGGTCCGAACAGTCCAAATACGCAGTATTTT	CASMGPNSPNTQYF
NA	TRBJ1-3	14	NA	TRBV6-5	TGTGCCAGCAGGCCTGGGGGACGCCGGAACACCATATATTTT	CASRPGGRRNTIYF
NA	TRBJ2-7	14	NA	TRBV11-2	TGTGCCAGCAGCTTCTTAGGGGGGAGGTACGAGCAGTACTTC	CASSFLGGRYEQYF
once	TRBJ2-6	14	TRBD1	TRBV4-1	TGCGCCAGCATCAGGGGGCCCGGGGCCAACGTCCTGACTTTC	CASIRGPGANVLTF
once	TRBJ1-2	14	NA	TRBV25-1	TGTGCCAGCAGTGACAGAGAGACTAACTATGGCTACACCTTC	CASSDRETNYGYTF
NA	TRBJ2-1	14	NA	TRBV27	TGTGCCAGCAGTTTATTGGGCCAGCGCAATGAGCAGTTCTTC	CASSLLGQRNEQFF
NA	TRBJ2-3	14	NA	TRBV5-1	TGCGCCAGCAGCTTGGCGACAGGTTCAGATACGCAGTATTTT	CASSLATGSDTQYF
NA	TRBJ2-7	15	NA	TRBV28	TGTGCCAGCAGCAATCGAGAAGACAGGCCCAACGAGCAGTACTTC	CASSNREDRPNEQYF
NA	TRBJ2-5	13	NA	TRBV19	TGTGCCAGTAGGATACAGGGTACGGAGACCCAGTACTTC	CASRIQGTETQYF
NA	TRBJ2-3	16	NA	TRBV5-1	TGCGCCAGCAGCTTCCGCGAGGGGAGCGGCACAGATACGCAGTATTTT	CASSFREGSGTDTQYF
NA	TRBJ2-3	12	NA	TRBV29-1	TGCAGCGGACGGGTGTCGTCCGGTACGCAGTATTTT	CSGRVSSGTQYF
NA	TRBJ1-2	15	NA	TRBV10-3	TGTGCCATCAGTGACCCTAACTTCCGGGGCTCCGGCTACACCTTC	CAISDPNFRGSGYTF
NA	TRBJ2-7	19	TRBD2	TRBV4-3	TGCGCCAGCAGCCAAGATGTACTGGCCAGCGGGGGACCTATATACGAGCAGTACTTC	CASSQDVLASGGPIYEQYF
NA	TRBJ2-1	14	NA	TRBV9	TGTGCCAGCAGCGTAGGGGGAAATTACAATGAGCAGTTCTTC	CASSVGGNYNEQFF
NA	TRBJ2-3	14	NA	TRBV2	TGTGCCAGCAGCGAAAGGGTCGGTACAGATACGCAGTATTTT	CASSERVGTDTQYF
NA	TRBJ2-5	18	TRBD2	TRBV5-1	TGCGCCAGCAGCCGAAGCCTGGGGACTAGCGGGGGACAAGAGACCCAGTACTTC	CASSRSLGTSGGQETQYF
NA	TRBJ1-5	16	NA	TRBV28	TGTGCCAGCAGTTTACTGGGTGGGTATAGCAATCAGCCCCAGCATTTT	CASSLLGGYSNQPQHF
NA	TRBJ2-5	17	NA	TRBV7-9	TGTGCCAGCAGCTGGCCTCTACGAGGCGGGTCAGGGGAGACCCAGTACTTC	CASSWPLRGGSGETQYF
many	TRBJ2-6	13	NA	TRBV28	TGTGCGACCTTTGGGAGTGGGGCCAACGTCCTGACTTTC	CATFGSGANVLTF
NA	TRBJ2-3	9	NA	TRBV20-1	TGCAGTGCAGCAGATACGCAGTATTTT	CSAADTQYF
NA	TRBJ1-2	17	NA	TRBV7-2	TGTGCCAGCAGCTTACAGATTGGACAGTCCCTCTCGGGTGGCTACACCTTC	CASSLQIGQSLSGGYTF
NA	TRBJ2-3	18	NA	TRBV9	TGTGCCAGCAGCGTAGGGTCAGGGCCGGATACTAGCACAGATACGCAGTATTTT	CASSVGSGPDTSTDTQYF
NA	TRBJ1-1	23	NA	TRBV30	TGTGCCTGGAGTCCTGCCACACTATTTTCGGCGGAAAGGTCGGTCAACATGAACACTGAAGCTTTCTTT	CAWSPATLFSAERSVNMNTEAFF
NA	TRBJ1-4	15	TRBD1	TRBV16	TGTGCCAGCAGCCAATCACCGGGACAGGGTGGAAAACTGTTTTTT	CASSQSPGQGGKLFF
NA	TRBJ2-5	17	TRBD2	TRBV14	TGTGCCAGCAGCCAAGTTGGGACTAGCCGTCGTGGAGAGACCCAGTACTTC	CASSQVGTSRRGETQYF
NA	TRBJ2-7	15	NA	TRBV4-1	TGCGCCAGCAGCCAAGAGCTGGGGATTTACTACAAGCAGTACTTC	CASSQELGIYYKQYF